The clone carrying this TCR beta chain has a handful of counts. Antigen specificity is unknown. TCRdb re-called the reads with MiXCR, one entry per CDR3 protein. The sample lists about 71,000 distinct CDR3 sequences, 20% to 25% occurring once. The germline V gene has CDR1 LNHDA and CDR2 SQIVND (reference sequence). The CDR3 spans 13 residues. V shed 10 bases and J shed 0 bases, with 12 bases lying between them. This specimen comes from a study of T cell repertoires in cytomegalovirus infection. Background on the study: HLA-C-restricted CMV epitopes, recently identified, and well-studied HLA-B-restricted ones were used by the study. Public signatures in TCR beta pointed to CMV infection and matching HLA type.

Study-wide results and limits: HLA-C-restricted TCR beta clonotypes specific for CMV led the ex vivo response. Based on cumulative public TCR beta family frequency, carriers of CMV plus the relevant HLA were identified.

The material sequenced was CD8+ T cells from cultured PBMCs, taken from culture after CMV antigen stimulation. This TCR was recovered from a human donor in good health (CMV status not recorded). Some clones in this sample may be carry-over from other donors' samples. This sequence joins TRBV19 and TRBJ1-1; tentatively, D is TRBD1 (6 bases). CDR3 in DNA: TGTGCCACCACGACAGGCATGAACACTGAAGCTTTCTTT. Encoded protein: CATTTGMNTEAFF.